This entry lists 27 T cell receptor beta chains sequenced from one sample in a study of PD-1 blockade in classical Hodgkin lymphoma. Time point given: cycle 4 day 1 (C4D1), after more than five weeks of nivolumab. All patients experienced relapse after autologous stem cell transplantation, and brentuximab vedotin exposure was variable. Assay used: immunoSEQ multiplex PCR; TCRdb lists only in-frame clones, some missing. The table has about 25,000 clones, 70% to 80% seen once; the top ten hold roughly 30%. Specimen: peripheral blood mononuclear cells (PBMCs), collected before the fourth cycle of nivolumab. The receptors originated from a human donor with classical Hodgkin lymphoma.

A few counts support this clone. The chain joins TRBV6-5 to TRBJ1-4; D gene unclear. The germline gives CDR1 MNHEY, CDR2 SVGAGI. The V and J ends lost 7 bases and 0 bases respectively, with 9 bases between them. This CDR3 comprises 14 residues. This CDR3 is CASIRQATNEKLFF. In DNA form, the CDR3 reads TGTGCCAGCATAAGACAAGCAACTAATGAAAAACTGTTTTTT.

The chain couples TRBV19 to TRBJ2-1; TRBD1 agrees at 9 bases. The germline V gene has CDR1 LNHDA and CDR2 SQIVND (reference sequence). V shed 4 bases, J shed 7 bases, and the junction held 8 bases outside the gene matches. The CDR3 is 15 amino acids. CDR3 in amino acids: CASSRPGQGGNEQFF. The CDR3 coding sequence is TGTGCCAGTAGTAGGCCGGGACAGGGAGGGAATGAGCAGTTCTTC.

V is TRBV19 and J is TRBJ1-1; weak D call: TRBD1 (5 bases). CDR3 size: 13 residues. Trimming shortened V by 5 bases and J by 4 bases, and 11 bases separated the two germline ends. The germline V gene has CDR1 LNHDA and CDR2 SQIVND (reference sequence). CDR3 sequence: CASSLVGGTEAFF. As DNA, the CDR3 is TGTGCCAGTAGTTTGGTCGGGGGCACTGAAGCTTTCTTT.

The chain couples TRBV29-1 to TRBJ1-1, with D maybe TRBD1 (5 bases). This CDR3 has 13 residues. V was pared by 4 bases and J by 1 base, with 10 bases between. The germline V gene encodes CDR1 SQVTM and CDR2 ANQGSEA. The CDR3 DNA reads TGCAGCGTTGCGGGGGGGACGAACACTGAAGCTTTCTTT. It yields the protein CSVAGGTNTEAFF.

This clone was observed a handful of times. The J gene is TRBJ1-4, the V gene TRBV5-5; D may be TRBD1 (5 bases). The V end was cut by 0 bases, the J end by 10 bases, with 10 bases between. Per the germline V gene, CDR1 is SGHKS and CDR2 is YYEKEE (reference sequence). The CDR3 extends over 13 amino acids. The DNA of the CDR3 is TGTGCCAGCAGCTTGGCGGGGCCCGGAAAACTGTTTTTT. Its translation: CASSLAGPGKLFF. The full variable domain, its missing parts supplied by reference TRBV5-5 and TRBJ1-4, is DAGVTQSPTHLIKTRGQQVTLRCSPISGHKSVSWYQQVLGQGPQFIFQYYEKEERGRGNFPDRFSARQFPNYSSELNVNALLLGDSALYLCASSLAGPGKLFFGSGTQLSVL.

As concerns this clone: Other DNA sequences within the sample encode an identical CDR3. The CDR3 region has the DNA TGTGCCAGCAGCTTGAGGGGTTTGGGCACTGAAGCTTTCTTT. Amino acid sequence: CASSLRGLGTEAFF. The chain recombines TRBV5-6 with TRBJ1-1, with D possibly TRBD1 on 5 matching bases. The V gene lost 1 base and the J gene lost 4 bases, with 11 bases spanning the gap. The CDR3 is 14 amino acids. CDR1 and CDR2 (germline): SGHDT, YYEEEE.

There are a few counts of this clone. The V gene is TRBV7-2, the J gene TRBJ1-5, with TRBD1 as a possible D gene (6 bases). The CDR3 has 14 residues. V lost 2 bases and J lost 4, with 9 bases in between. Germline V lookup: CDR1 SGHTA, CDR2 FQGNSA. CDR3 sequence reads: CASSLTGPNQPQHF. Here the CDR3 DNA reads TGTGCCAGCAGCTTAACAGGGCCGAATCAGCCCCAGCATTTT.

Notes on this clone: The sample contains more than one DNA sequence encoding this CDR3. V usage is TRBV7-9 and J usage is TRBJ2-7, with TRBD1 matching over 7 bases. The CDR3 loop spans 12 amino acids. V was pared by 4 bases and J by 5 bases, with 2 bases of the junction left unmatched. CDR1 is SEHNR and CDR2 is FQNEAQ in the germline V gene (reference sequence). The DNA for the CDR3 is TGTGCCAGCAGCTCTACAGGGGACGAGCAGTACTTC. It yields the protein CASSSTGDEQYF.

The CDR3 sequence: CASSVGLAGNNEQFF. The CDR3 region has the DNA TGTGCCAGCAGCGTCGGACTAGCGGGGAACAATGAGCAGTTCTTC. The chain has TRBV7-3 and TRBJ2-1; 12 positions match TRBD2. The length of the CDR3 is 15 residues. V lost 5 bases and J lost 5; bases outside the gene matches: 4. Per the germline V gene, CDR1 is SGHTA and CDR2 is FQGTGA.

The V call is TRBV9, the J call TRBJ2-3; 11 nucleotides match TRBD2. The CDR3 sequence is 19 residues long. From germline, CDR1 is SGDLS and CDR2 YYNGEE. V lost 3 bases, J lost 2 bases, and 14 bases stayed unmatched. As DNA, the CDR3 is TGTGCCAGCAGCGAGGCCCTAGCGGGGGGCTCCTTATCCACAGATACGCAGTATTTT. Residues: CASSEALAGGSLSTDTQYF. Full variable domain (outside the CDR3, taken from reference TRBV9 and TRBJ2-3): DSGVTQTPKHLITATGQRVTLRCSPRSGDLSVYWYQQSLDQGLQFLIQYYNGEERAKGNILERFSAQQFPDLHSELNLSSLELGDSALYFCASSEALAGGSLSTDTQYFGPGTRLTVL.

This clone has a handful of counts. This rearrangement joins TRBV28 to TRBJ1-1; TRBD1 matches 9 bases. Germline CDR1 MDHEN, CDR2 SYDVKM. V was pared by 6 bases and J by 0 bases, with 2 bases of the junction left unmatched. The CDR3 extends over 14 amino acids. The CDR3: CASRDRGMNTEAFF. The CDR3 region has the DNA TGTGCCAGCAGGGACAGGGGTATGAACACTGAAGCTTTCTTT.

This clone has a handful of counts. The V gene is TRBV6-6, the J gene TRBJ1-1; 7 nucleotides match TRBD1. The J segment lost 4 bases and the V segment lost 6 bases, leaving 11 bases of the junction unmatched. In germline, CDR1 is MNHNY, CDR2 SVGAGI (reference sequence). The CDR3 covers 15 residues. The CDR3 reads CASRPSQGGGTEAFF. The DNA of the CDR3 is TGTGCCAGCAGGCCATCCCAGGGGGGAGGCACTGAAGCTTTCTTT.

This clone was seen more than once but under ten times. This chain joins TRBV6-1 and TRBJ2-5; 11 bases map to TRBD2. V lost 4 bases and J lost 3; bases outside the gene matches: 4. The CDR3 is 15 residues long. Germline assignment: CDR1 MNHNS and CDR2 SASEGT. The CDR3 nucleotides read TGTGCCAGCAGTGCCGAGACTAGCGGGGAAGAGACCCAGTACTTC. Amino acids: CASSAETSGEETQYF.

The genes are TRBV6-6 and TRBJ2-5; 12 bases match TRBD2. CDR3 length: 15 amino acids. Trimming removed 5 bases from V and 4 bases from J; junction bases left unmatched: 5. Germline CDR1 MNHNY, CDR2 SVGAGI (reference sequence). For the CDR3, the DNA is TGTGCCAGCAGTCCTAGCGGGGGGGGACGAGAGACCCAGTACTTC. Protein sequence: CASSPSGGGRETQYF.

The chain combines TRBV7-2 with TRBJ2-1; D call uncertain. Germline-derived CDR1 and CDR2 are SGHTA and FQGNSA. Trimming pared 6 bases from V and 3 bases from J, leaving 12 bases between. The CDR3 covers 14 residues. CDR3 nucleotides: TGTGCCAGCAGTCCTGATCCCATCTACAATGAGCAGTTCTTC. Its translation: CASSPDPIYNEQFF.

CDR3 DNA: TGTGCCAGCACCGTAGGGACAGCCTCTGGAAACACCATATATTTT. Protein product: CASTVGTASGNTIYF. The chain is built from TRBV7-2 and TRBJ1-3, with TRBD1 matching over 7 bases. V dropped 7 bases and J dropped 0; count of bases not matched to a gene: 6. This CDR3 contains 15 residues. The germline CDR1 and CDR2 sequences are SGHTA and FQGNSA.

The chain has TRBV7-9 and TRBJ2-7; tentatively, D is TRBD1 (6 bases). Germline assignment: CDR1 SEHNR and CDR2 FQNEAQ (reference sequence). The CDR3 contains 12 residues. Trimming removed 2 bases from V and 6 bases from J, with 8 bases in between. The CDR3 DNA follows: TGTGCCAGCAGCTTAATAGGGGGCGAGCAGTACGTC. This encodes CASSLIGGEQYV.

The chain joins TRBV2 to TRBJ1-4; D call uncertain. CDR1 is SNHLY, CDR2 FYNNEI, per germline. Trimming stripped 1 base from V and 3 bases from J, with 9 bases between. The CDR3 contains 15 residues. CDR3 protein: CASSEGLAANEKLFF. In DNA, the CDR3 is TGTGCCAGCAGTGAAGGGTTGGCGGCTAATGAAAAACTGTTTTTT.

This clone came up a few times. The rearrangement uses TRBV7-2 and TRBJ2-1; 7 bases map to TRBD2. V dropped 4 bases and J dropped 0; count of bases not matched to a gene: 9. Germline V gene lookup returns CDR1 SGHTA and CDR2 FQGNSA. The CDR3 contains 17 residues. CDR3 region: CASSSYRGGRSYNEQFF. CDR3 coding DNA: TGTGCCAGCAGCTCCTACCGCGGGGGACGCTCCTACAATGAGCAGTTCTTC.

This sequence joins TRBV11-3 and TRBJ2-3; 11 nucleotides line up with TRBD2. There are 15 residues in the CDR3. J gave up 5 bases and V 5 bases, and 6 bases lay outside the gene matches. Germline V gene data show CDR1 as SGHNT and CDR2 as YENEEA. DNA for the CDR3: TGTGCCAGCAGCATTAGCGGGGGGGCCTTAGATACGCAGTATTTT. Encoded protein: CASSISGGALDTQYF.

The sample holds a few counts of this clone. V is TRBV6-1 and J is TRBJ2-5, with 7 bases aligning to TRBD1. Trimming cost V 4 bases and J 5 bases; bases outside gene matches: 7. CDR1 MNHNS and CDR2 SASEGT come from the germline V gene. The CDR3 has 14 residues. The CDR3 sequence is CASSGSTGRETQYF. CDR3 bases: TGTGCCAGCAGTGGATCGACAGGGCGGGAGACCCAGTACTTC.

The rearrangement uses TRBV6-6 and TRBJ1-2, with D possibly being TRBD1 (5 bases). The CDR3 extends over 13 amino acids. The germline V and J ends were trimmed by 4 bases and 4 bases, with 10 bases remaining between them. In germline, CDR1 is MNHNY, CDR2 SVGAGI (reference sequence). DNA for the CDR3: TGTGCCAGCAGTTTGGACACAATCTATGGCTACACCTTC. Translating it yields CASSLDTIYGYTF.

The CDR3: CASSFGDSGNTIYF. As DNA, the CDR3 is TGTGCCAGCAGTTTTGGAGACTCTGGAAACACCATATATTTT. This chain joins TRBV28 and TRBJ1-3, with unresolved D. The CDR3 is 14 residues long. Germline assignment: CDR1 MDHEN and CDR2 SYDVKM. The V end lost 3 bases, the J end lost 0 bases, and 6 bases lay between the germline ends.

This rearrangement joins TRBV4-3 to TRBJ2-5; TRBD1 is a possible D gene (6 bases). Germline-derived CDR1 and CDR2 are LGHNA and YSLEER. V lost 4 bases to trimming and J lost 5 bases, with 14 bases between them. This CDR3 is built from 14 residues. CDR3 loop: CASSRTTTGETQYF. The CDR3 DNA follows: TGCGCCAGCAGCCGTACTACAACAGGGGAGACCCAGTACTTC.

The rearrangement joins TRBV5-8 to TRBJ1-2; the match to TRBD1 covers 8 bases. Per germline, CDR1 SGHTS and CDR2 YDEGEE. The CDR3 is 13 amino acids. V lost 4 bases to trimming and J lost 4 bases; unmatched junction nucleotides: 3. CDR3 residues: CASSLRGPYGYTF. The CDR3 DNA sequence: TGTGCCAGCAGCCTCAGGGGGCCCTATGGCTACACCTTC.

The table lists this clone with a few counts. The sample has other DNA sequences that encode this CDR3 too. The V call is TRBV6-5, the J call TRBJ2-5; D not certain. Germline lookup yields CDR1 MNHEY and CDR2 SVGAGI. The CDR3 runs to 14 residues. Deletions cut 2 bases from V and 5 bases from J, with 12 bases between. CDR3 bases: TGTGCCAGCAGTTACGGTGCCAGCAGGGAGACCCAGTACTTC. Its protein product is CASSYGASRETQYF.

The chain's CDR3 is CASSIVSGQGSEQYF. CDR3 bases: TGTGCCAGTAGTATAGTTTCCGGACAGGGCTCCGAGCAGTACTTC. The rearrangement uses TRBV19 and TRBJ2-7; 8 nucleotides line up with TRBD1. The CDR3 extends over 15 amino acids. After removal of 1 base from V and 6 bases from J, the junction contained 8 bases not matched to a gene. Germline loops: CDR1 LNHDA, CDR2 SQIVND (reference sequence).